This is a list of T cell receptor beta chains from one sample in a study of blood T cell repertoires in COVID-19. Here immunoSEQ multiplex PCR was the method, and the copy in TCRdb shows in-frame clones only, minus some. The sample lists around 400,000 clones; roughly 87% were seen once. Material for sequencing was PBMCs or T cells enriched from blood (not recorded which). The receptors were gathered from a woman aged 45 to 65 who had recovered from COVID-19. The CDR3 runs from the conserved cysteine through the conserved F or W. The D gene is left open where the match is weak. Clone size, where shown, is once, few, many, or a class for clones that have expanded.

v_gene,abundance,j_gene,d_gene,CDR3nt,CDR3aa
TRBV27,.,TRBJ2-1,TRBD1,TGTGCCAGCAGTCTAACAGGGGTTGTGGGAAAGCAGTTCTTC,CASSLTGVVGKQFF
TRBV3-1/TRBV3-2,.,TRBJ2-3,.,TGTGCCAGCAGCCAAGTTCGGGGGGCCCGGGATACGCAGTATTTT,CASSQVRGARDTQYF
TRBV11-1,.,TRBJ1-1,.,TGTGCCAGCAGCTTAACAGAAATGGCTGAAGCTTTCTTT,CASSLTEMAEAFF
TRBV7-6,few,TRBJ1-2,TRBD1,TGTGCCAGCAGTTTAGATGGACAGGGGGCAGTTGGCTACACCTTC,CASSLDGQGAVGYTF
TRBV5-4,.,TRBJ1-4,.,TGTGCCAGCAGCTTGGCCGGCGGGTTATCCATGTTTTTT,CASSLAGGLSMFF
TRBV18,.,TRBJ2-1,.,TGTGCCAGCTCACCGCAGATGGGGGCGCCTGAGCAGTTCTTC,CASSPQMGAPEQFF
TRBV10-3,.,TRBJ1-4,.,TGTGCCATCAGTGAGGGTTACGGTCGTGTCGAAAAACTGTTTTTT,CAISEGYGRVEKLFF
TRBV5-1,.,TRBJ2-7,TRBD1,TGCGCCAGCAGCAACCCGACAGGGGGCATCTCCTACGAGCAGTACTTC,CASSNPTGGISYEQYF
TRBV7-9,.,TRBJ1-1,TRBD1,TGTGCCAGCAGCTCGAGAGGGGGCGCGACTGAAGCTTTCTTT,CASSSRGGATEAFF
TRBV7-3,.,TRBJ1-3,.,TGTGCCAGCAGCTTAGGGCAGAGCTCTGGAAACACCATATATTTT,CASSLGQSSGNTIYF
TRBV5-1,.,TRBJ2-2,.,TGCGCCAGCAGCTACGGGGGATTGAACACCGGGGAGCTGTTTTTT,CASSYGGLNTGELFF
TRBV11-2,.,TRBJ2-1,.,TGTGCCAGCAGCAAGACTCCTAACAATGAGCAGTTCTTC,CASSKTPNNEQFF
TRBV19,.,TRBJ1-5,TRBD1,TGTGCCACGCAGTTCAGGGGGTATTCGGATCAGCCCCAGCATTTT,CATQFRGYSDQPQHF
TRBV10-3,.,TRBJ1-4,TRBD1,TGTGCCATCAGCGACAGGGGCACGGCTAATGAAAAACTGTTTTTT,CAISDRGTANEKLFF
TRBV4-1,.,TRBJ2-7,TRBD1,TGCGCCAGCAGCCAAAAGGGGACAGGGGCAATCTACGAGCAGTACTTC,CASSQKGTGAIYEQYF
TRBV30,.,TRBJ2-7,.,TGTGCCTGGTTGGGCGCACGACAACCCTACGAGCAGTACTTC,CAWLGARQPYEQYF
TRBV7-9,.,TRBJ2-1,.,TGTGCCAGCAGCTCTTTGGGCAGTAACAATGAGCAGTTCTTC,CASSSLGSNNEQFF
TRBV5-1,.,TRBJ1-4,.,TGCGCCAGCAGCTTTGGGAGTGGGACTAATGAAAAACTGTTTTTT,CASSFGSGTNEKLFF
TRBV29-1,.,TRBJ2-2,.,TGCAGCGTGCAAACCCGGGGGAGCGGAGCCCACACCGGGGAGCTGTTTTTT,CSVQTRGSGAHTGELFF
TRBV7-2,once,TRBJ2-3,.,TGTGCCAGCAGCGTGAGGGGACAATCTAGCACAGATACGCAGTATTTT,CASSVRGQSSTDTQYF
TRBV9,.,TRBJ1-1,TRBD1,TGTGCCAGCAGCGCAGCGACAGGGGTGGGTACTGAAGCTTTCTTT,CASSAATGVGTEAFF
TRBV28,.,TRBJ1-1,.,TGTGCCAGCACCCTCCTCGGTCTGAACACTGAAGCTTTCTTT,CASTLLGLNTEAFF
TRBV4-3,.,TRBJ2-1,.,TGCGCCAGCAGCCAAGGGCATGCGGAATACAATGAGCAGTTCTTC,CASSQGHAEYNEQFF
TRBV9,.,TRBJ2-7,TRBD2,TGTGCCAGCAGTACAAGCGGGGGCCCTTCCTACGAGCAGTACTTC,CASSTSGGPSYEQYF
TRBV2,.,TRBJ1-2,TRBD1,TGTGCCAGCAACCTGATATCAGGGGGCAGCGGCTACACCTTC,CASNLISGGSGYTF
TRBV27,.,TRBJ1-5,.,TGTGCCAGCAGTCGAACGGGTGGGTATCAGCCCCAGCATTTT,CASSRTGGYQPQHF
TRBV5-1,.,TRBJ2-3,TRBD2,TGCGCCAGCAGCCGGGGAGGGTGGAGCACAGATACGCAGTATTTT,CASSRGGWSTDTQYF
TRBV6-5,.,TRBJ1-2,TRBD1,TGTGCCAGCAGTTGGGGCACAGGGGTATCGAGTGGCTACACCTTC,CASSWGTGVSSGYTF
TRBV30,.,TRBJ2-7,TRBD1,TGTGCCTGGAGTGTGTTACAGGGGGCCCAGTACGAGCAGTACTTC,CAWSVLQGAQYEQYF
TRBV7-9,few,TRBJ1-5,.,TGTGCCAGCAGCTTAGCGATTGGGGGGGGTGCTCAGCCCCAGCATTTT,CASSLAIGGGAQPQHF